The following is a T cell receptor beta chain sequence with its context. Its cognate antigen has yet to be identified. Per-nucleotide qualities are absent, and no much larger clonotype sits a single base away. The library was produced with 5' RACE. Sequencer: Illumina HiSeq 2500. A second PCR of about 6 to 11 cycles was run with a J-beta primer mix and a sample-barcoded 5' primer. A unique molecular identifier was introduced onto each TCR beta cDNA molecule by a template-switch 5' adaptor carrying 12 random nucleotides. Each sample yielded at least 3 million CDR3-containing paired-end reads. The Mint cDNA synthesis kit, primed by a TRBC-specific oligonucleotide, was used to synthesize first-strand cDNA from all RNA. All cDNA was treated with uracil-DNA glycosylase and then went through a first 18-cycle PCR with the universal primers M1SS and BC2_uni_R. Per the original workflow: For normalization, 1 million high-quality reads, each with a distinct molecular identifier, were randomly selected from each sample. Reads with shared molecular identifiers were discarded instead of being binned into consensus sequences. MiTCR, set to a Q25 quality threshold and the strictest error-elimination algorithm, was used for CDR3 identification, clonotype clustering and error correction. A nonparametric unseen species model using Euler transformation provided a lower-bound estimate of total TCR beta diversity. Clones were called with MiXCR by TCRdb after fastp trimmed the public reads at Q25, and only in-frame beta chains were retained. Every entry covers one CDR3 protein and lists the most common genes and DNA from its rows. The V and J calls and clone size come from TCRdb's table, not from the authors' own analysis. The sample table records around 970,000 distinct CDR3 sequences; about 53% of these occur just once. The ten most abundant clones make up about a fifth of the sample.

The data are from a study of blood T cells in healthy people across ages (dated by TCRdb to 2013 to 2016). The study in broad terms: In model experiments, template switching captured roughly one uniquely barcoded TCR beta cDNA molecule for every two T cells. Age-related changes in TCR beta repertoire diversity were measured in the study by deep sequencing normalized with unique cDNA molecular identifiers. Four age groups were formed from the donors: young (average roughly 16 years), middle-aged (approximately 40), aged (about 62) and long-lived (less than 85). To avoid experimental bias, donors of different ages were distributed randomly across sequencing lanes. The study analyzed two additional independent replicas of 1 million unique cDNA reads from the same blood draw for two donors, one aged 18 to 30 and one aged 80 or older. General findings and caveats noted by the study authors: Donor CMV infection status was unknown, potentially confounding age-related changes in expanded clonotypes. Since profiling was done on bulk unsorted PBMCs, naive and antigen-experienced compartments could not be conclusively compared. Observed TCR beta diversity per million T cells fell roughly linearly with age, and a significant reduction was already apparent by age around 44. The percentage of naive T cells measured by flow cytometry correlated strongly with observed TCR beta diversity. Estimates of total diversity based on one million sequenced T cells were considered lower bounds and underestimates. Compared with the aged group, the long-lived group had more naive CD4+ T cells, fewer expanded clones and increased TCR diversity, suggesting age selection.

Systemically healthy Caucasian individuals from Russia, over 30 in total and aged about 6 to 95 years, were included as donors. Ten milliliters of peripheral blood were drawn from each donor into EDTA-treated Vacutainer tubes. Ficoll-Paque density-gradient centrifugation was used to isolate PBMCs, with at least 6.5 million per sample. Trizol reagent was used to extract total RNA from the PBMCs, yielding at least 6 micrograms per sample. For every donor, an aliquot of PBMCs went through flow cytometry to measure the percentages of naive CD45RAhigh/CD27high T cells. Including cysteine and phenylalanine, the CDR3 has 12 amino acids. Of the read, only the CDR3 DNA is kept; its 36 bases are in frame from base 1. The germline V gene gives CDR1 as KGHDR and CDR2 as SFDVKD.

Recombination linked TRBV24-1 to TRBJ2-7, with a tentative D gene TRBD2 over 6 matching bases. The end of the DNA fits TRBJ2-5 better, so the J call may be wrong. The sequence was obtained from a woman aged 60-70 years in good health. Sample: blood. The bases read TGTGCCACCAGTGTCGGGAGAGAGACCCAGTACTTC. This sequence encodes CATSVGRETQYF.